This is a list of T cell receptor beta chains from one sample in a study of T-cell memory formation after mild COVID-19. Each CDR3 protein gets one entry after TCRdb re-called the 5' RACE reads with MiXCR. The profile covers some 210,000 distinct CDR3 sequences, with about 11% appearing a single time and 3% to 3.5% taken by the ten largest. Sequenced: PBMCs or a T cell subset sorted from them (not recorded which). All receptors come from a man aged 18 to 35 who had mild COVID-19 (a few samples of this study predate the infection). Cell type and time point are not known. Both conserved end residues are part of each CDR3. D genes are given only for firm matches. Some rows have no size entry. The others give once, few or many, or a class for an expanded clone.

v_gene: TRBV7-2
len: 15
d_gene: NA
j_gene: TRBJ2-4
abundance: NA
CDR3aa: CASSFSRGMGNIQYF
CDR3nt: TGTGCCAGCAGCTTTAGCCGAGGAATGGGGAACATTCAGTACTTC

v_gene: TRBV7-3
len: 15
d_gene: TRBD2
j_gene: TRBJ2-1
abundance: many
CDR3aa: CASSSSGGFYNEQFF
CDR3nt: TGTGCCAGCAGCTCTAGCGGGGGGTTCTACAATGAGCAGTTCTTC

v_gene: TRBV20-1
len: 15
d_gene: TRBD1
j_gene: TRBJ2-7
abundance: once
CDR3aa: CSARPLDRGTYEQYF
CDR3nt: TGCAGTGCTAGACCCTTGGACAGGGGGACCTACGAGCAGTACTTC

v_gene: TRBV7-9
len: 14
d_gene: TRBD2
j_gene: TRBJ2-5
abundance: few
CDR3aa: CASSTTSGGETQYF
CDR3nt: TGTGCCAGCAGCACCACTAGCGGGGGAGAGACCCAGTACTTC

v_gene: TRBV28
len: 15
d_gene: NA
j_gene: TRBJ2-6
abundance: many
CDR3aa: CASSSSGSGANVLTF
CDR3nt: TGTGCCAGCAGTTCCTCGGGCTCTGGGGCCAACGTCCTGACTTTC

v_gene: TRBV29-1
len: 15
d_gene: NA
j_gene: TRBJ2-6
abundance: NA
CDR3aa: CSVAIGSSGANVLTF
CDR3nt: TGCAGCGTTGCGATAGGATCATCTGGGGCCAACGTCCTGACTTTC

v_gene: TRBV4-1
len: 14
d_gene: NA
j_gene: TRBJ2-1
abundance: many
CDR3aa: CASSQVTGINEQFF
CDR3nt: TGCGCCAGCAGCCAAGTTACTGGGATCAATGAGCAGTTCTTC

v_gene: TRBV29-1
len: 11
d_gene: NA
j_gene: TRBJ1-1
abundance: few
CDR3aa: CSGSSGGGAFF
CDR3nt: TGCAGCGGCTCATCTGGCGGGGGAGCTTTCTTT

v_gene: TRBV5-5
len: 14
d_gene: NA
j_gene: TRBJ2-4
abundance: few
CDR3aa: CASSLEVGHGIQYF
CDR3nt: TGTGCCAGCAGCTTGGAGGTCGGACACGGCATTCAGTACTTC

v_gene: TRBV24-1
len: 16
d_gene: TRBD2
j_gene: TRBJ2-1
abundance: few
CDR3aa: CATSDASLAGRNEQFF
CDR3nt: TGTGCCACCAGTGATGCGTCACTAGCGGGGCGGAATGAGCAGTTCTTC

v_gene: TRBV7-2
len: 15
d_gene: NA
j_gene: TRBJ1-2
abundance: few
CDR3aa: CASRRPGQKSYGYTF
CDR3nt: TGTGCCAGCAGACGGCCGGGACAAAAATCGTATGGCTACACCTTC

v_gene: TRBV20-1
len: 16
d_gene: TRBD2
j_gene: TRBJ2-1
abundance: few
CDR3aa: CSAPRGGARLHNEQFF
CDR3nt: TGCAGTGCTCCCCGGGGGGGGGCAAGGCTCCACAATGAGCAGTTCTTC

v_gene: TRBV10-3
len: 14
d_gene: NA
j_gene: TRBJ1-2
abundance: NA
CDR3aa: CASRNGDSHYGYTF
CDR3nt: TGTGCCTCGAGAAACGGGGATAGCCACTATGGCTACACCTTC

v_gene: TRBV3-1
len: 13
d_gene: NA
j_gene: TRBJ2-5
abundance: few
CDR3aa: CASSRQGTETQYF
CDR3nt: TGTGCCAGCAGCCGACAAGGAACCGAGACCCAGTACTTC

v_gene: TRBV5-1
len: 15
d_gene: NA
j_gene: TRBJ1-1
abundance: few
CDR3aa: CASSPRPRGDTEAFF
CDR3nt: TGCGCCAGCAGCCCAAGGCCCCGAGGGGACACTGAAGCTTTCTTT

v_gene: TRBV29-1
len: 12
d_gene: TRBD1
j_gene: TRBJ2-4
abundance: NA
CDR3aa: CSGQGATNIQYF
CDR3nt: TGCAGCGGACAGGGTGCTACGAACATTCAGTACTTC

v_gene: TRBV7-7
len: 14
d_gene: NA
j_gene: TRBJ2-5
abundance: NA
CDR3aa: CASSRTPGQETQYF
CDR3nt: TGTGCTAGCAGCCGCACGCCGGGACAAGAGACCCAGTACTTC

v_gene: TRBV19
len: 15
d_gene: NA
j_gene: TRBJ1-5
abundance: many
CDR3aa: CASSPRQAYNQPQHF
CDR3nt: TGTGCCAGTAGTCCTAGACAGGCCTACAATCAGCCCCAGCATTTT

v_gene: TRBV5-1
len: 14
d_gene: TRBD1
j_gene: TRBJ2-5
abundance: NA
CDR3aa: CASGLGTGPETQYF
CDR3nt: TGCGCCAGCGGACTCGGGACAGGGCCAGAGACCCAGTACTTC

v_gene: TRBV18
len: 14
d_gene: NA
j_gene: TRBJ1-2
abundance: NA
CDR3aa: CASSPPMTYYGYTF
CDR3nt: TGTGCCAGCTCACCACCGATGACATACTATGGCTACACCTTC

v_gene: TRBV29-1
len: 12
d_gene: NA
j_gene: TRBJ2-5
abundance: NA
CDR3aa: CSVASGLETQYF
CDR3nt: TGCAGCGTAGCGTCAGGGTTGGAGACCCAGTACTTC

v_gene: TRBV20-1
len: 15
d_gene: TRBD1
j_gene: TRBJ1-2
abundance: few
CDR3aa: CSARDKLTGFGGYTF
CDR3nt: TGCAGTGCTAGAGATAAATTGACAGGGTTCGGTGGCTACACCTTC

v_gene: TRBV9
len: 15
d_gene: NA
j_gene: TRBJ1-1
abundance: few
CDR3aa: CASSPRRELNTEAFF
CDR3nt: TGTGCCAGCAGCCCGCGTAGAGAGCTGAACACTGAAGCTTTCTTT

v_gene: TRBV9
len: 13
d_gene: NA
j_gene: TRBJ2-2
abundance: many
CDR3aa: CASSARSTGELFF
CDR3nt: TGTGCCAGCAGCGCCCGATCGACCGGGGAGCTGTTTTTT

v_gene: TRBV5-1
len: 14
d_gene: TRBD1
j_gene: TRBJ1-6
abundance: NA
CDR3aa: CASSAWDRGLPLHF
CDR3nt: TGCGCCAGCAGCGCGTGGGACAGGGGGCTACCCCTCCACTTT

v_gene: TRBV3-1
len: 13
d_gene: NA
j_gene: TRBJ1-1
abundance: many
CDR3aa: CASSQGRGTEAFF
CDR3nt: TGTGCCAGCAGCCAAGGGAGGGGCACTGAAGCTTTCTTT

v_gene: TRBV21-1
len: 13
d_gene: NA
j_gene: TRBJ2-7
abundance: few
CDR3aa: CASVGQPTYEQYF
CDR3nt: TGTGCCAGCGTTGGACAGCCTACTTACGAGCAGTACTTC

v_gene: TRBV7-9
len: 16
d_gene: NA
j_gene: TRBJ2-7
abundance: NA
CDR3aa: CASSLGRSGPRGEQYF
CDR3nt: TGTGCCAGCAGCTTAGGGAGGTCAGGGCCCAGAGGGGAGCAGTACTTC

v_gene: TRBV7-3
len: 13
d_gene: NA
j_gene: TRBJ1-3
abundance: few
CDR3aa: CASSLVDGDTIYF
CDR3nt: TGTGCCAGCAGCTTAGTAGACGGGGACACCATATATTTT

v_gene: TRBV5-4
len: 12
d_gene: NA
j_gene: TRBJ2-1
abundance: few
CDR3aa: CASSRDYNEQFF
CDR3nt: TGTGCCAGCAGCCGGGACTACAATGAGCAGTTCTTC

v_gene: TRBV7-9
len: 14
d_gene: NA
j_gene: TRBJ1-2
abundance: many
CDR3aa: CASSLGVPSGGYTF
CDR3nt: TGTGCCAGCAGCTTAGGGGTCCCTAGCGGTGGCTACACCTTC

v_gene: TRBV6-6
len: 11
d_gene: NA
j_gene: TRBJ1-6
abundance: NA
CDR3aa: CASRENSPLHF
CDR3nt: TGTGCCAGCAGGGAAAATTCACCCCTCCACTTT

v_gene: TRBV7-2
len: 13
d_gene: NA
j_gene: TRBJ2-3
abundance: NA
CDR3aa: CASSSGPWDTQYF
CDR3nt: TGTGCCAGCAGCTCAGGGCCCTGGGATACGCAGTATTTT

v_gene: TRBV5-1
len: 13
d_gene: TRBD1
j_gene: TRBJ1-1
abundance: NA
CDR3aa: CASSREQGDEAFF
CDR3nt: TGCGCCAGCAGTCGGGAACAGGGGGATGAAGCTTTCTTT

v_gene: TRBV9
len: 13
d_gene: NA
j_gene: TRBJ1-5
abundance: few
CDR3aa: CASSVGVGPPQHF
CDR3nt: TGTGCCAGCAGCGTAGGGGTTGGTCCGCCCCAGCATTTT

v_gene: TRBV5-1
len: 15
d_gene: NA
j_gene: TRBJ2-3
abundance: many
CDR3aa: CASSFGQGGTDTQYF
CDR3nt: TGCGCCAGCAGCTTCGGGCAGGGAGGCACAGATACGCAGTATTTT

v_gene: TRBV6-1
len: 14
d_gene: TRBD1
j_gene: TRBJ1-2
abundance: few
CDR3aa: CASDQSWTGYGYTF
CDR3nt: TGTGCCAGCGACCAGTCGTGGACAGGCTATGGCTACACCTTC

v_gene: TRBV12-3/TRBV12-4
len: 14
d_gene: NA
j_gene: TRBJ1-4
abundance: NA
CDR3aa: CASSWDGLNEKLFF
CDR3nt: TGTGCCAGCAGTTGGGACGGCCTTAATGAAAAACTGTTTTTT

v_gene: TRBV7-2
len: 13
d_gene: NA
j_gene: TRBJ2-5
abundance: many
CDR3aa: CASSLRGEKTQYF
CDR3nt: TGTGCCAGCAGCTTGAGGGGCGAAAAGACCCAGTACTTC

v_gene: TRBV12-3/TRBV12-4
len: 14
d_gene: NA
j_gene: TRBJ1-6
abundance: NA
CDR3aa: CASSRAQGGSPLHF
CDR3nt: TGTGCCAGCAGTCGGGCACAGGGAGGCTCACCCCTCCACTTT

v_gene: TRBV6-5
len: 14
d_gene: NA
j_gene: TRBJ2-5
abundance: many
CDR3aa: CASSKFGGQETQYF
CDR3nt: TGTGCCAGCAGTAAATTTGGGGGGCAAGAGACCCAGTACTTC

v_gene: TRBV19
len: 14
d_gene: TRBD1
j_gene: TRBJ1-2
abundance: few
CDR3aa: CASRLDRDDYGYTF
CDR3nt: TGTGCCAGTAGGCTGGACAGGGACGACTATGGCTACACCTTC

v_gene: TRBV5-1
len: 17
d_gene: NA
j_gene: TRBJ1-1
abundance: NA
CDR3aa: CASSRQPGGGSNTEAFF
CDR3nt: TGCGCCAGCAGCCGCCAACCGGGTGGGGGCTCGAACACTGAAGCTTTCTTT

v_gene: TRBV20-1
len: 14
d_gene: TRBD2
j_gene: TRBJ2-5
abundance: many
CDR3aa: CSASSASGGGTQYF
CDR3nt: TGCAGTGCTAGTTCCGCTAGCGGGGGAGGGACCCAGTACTTC

v_gene: TRBV6-6
len: 14
d_gene: TRBD2
j_gene: TRBJ2-7
abundance: few
CDR3aa: CASSSSGGTYEQYF
CDR3nt: TGTGCCAGCAGTTCTAGCGGGGGGACCTACGAGCAGTACTTC

v_gene: TRBV18
len: 16
d_gene: NA
j_gene: TRBJ2-4
abundance: NA
CDR3aa: CASSPGGPRAKNIQYF
CDR3nt: TGTGCCAGCTCACCTGGAGGGCCAAGGGCCAAAAACATTCAGTACTTC

v_gene: TRBV5-1
len: 17
d_gene: TRBD1
j_gene: TRBJ2-5
abundance: many
CDR3aa: CASSKGQGAIIIETQYF
CDR3nt: TGCGCCAGCAGCAAGGGACAGGGCGCCATCATCATTGAGACCCAGTACTTC

v_gene: TRBV5-5
len: 18
d_gene: NA
j_gene: TRBJ1-4
abundance: NA
CDR3aa: CASSHQTAGRLGNEKLFF
CDR3nt: TGTGCCAGCAGCCATCAGACAGCCGGGCGTTTGGGTAATGAAAAACTGTTTTTT